This TCR beta chain was sequenced in a study of regulatory T cells in long-lasting Graves disease. Described time point: persistent/refractory GD, antithyroid drugs over 5 years with positive TRAb. From PBMCs, RNA was extracted and then used to make the TCR library. Diagnoses of Graves' disease were made by American Thyroid Association guidelines. V lost 6 bases and J lost 5; bases outside the gene matches: 11. Germline CDR1 reads MDHEN; CDR2 reads SYDVKM. This CDR3 spans 15 amino acids. Construction of TCR beta libraries relied on iRepertoire HTBI primers and on Arm-PCR targeting CDR3 regions. Original processing methods: Samples collectively showed fewer than 80 TRBV and roughly 15 TRBJ segments. TCRdb itself ran the multiplex PCR reads through MiXCR, one entry per CDR3 protein. None of the V and J calls come from the authors' own analysis; TCRdb made them. The sample lists about 400,000 distinct CDR3 sequences, less than 25% occurring once.

The table lists this clonotype with many counts. What it recognizes is unknown. Points from the study as a whole: TCR diversity was lower in persistent Graves' patients (versus newly diagnosed ones). Preferential use of TRBV28, TRBJ1-2 and TRBJ2-5 was seen in persistent disease.

The sequences come from peripheral blood mononuclear cells (PBMCs), collected when the disease was refractory, from a patient treated with antithyroid drugs. This clonotype originated in a female donor with Graves disease. The chain employs TRBV28 and TRBJ2-5; 8 bases align to TRBD1. The CDR3 region has the DNA TGTGCCAGCAGGGGGACAGGACCTCTTTGGGAGACCCAGTACTTC. It yields the protein CASRGTGPLWETQYF.